These 24 T cell receptor beta chains originate from one sample sequenced in a study of response to subunit inactivated influenza vaccine. TCRdb reanalysed the RT-PCR reads using MiXCR and keeps one entry per CDR3 protein. The sample includes 530,000 or so distinct CDR3 sequences, approximately 14% of them seen just once. The starting material was PBMCs from blood, obtained 12 days after vaccination. The origin of the receptors is a man over 45 who received an inactivated influenza vaccine.

In this sample, this clonotype turned up a few times. CDR3 amino acids: CASSLDHRTRATDTQYF. The CDR3 nucleotides are TGTGCCAGCAGCTTAGATCATAGGACGAGGGCCACAGATACGCAGTATTTT. This rearrangement joins TRBV11-2 to TRBJ2-3; TRBD2 is a possible D gene (5 bases). V gave up 0 bases and J gave up 2 bases, with 15 bases separating them. CDR1 SGHAT and CDR2 FQNNGV come from the germline V gene. This CDR3 is built from 17 residues.

V usage is TRBV28 and J usage is TRBJ2-7, with D perhaps matching TRBD2 (6 bases). The V end lost 2 bases, the J end lost 3 bases, and 14 bases lay between the germline ends. This CDR3 region has 15 residues. The V gene's germline CDR1 is MDHEN and CDR2 SYDVKM. The CDR3 DNA reads as TGTGCCAGCAGTTTACTAGTACAGGAGGGCTACGAGCAGTACTTC. This gives the protein CASSLLVQEGYEQYF.

This clonotype was seen more than once but under ten times. The gene calls are TRBV2 and TRBJ1-1; D may be TRBD1 (5 bases). The CDR3 totals 13 residues. V lost 3 bases to trimming and J lost 7 bases, with 12 bases between them. Germline V gene sequence: CDR1 SNHLY, CDR2 FYNNEI. The CDR3: CASSELDQGEAFF. Here the CDR3 DNA reads TGTGCCAGCAGTGAGTTAGATCAGGGTGAAGCTTTCTTT.

The table lists this clonotype with many counts. The chain recombines TRBV29-1 with TRBJ1-1, with a tentative D call TRBD1 (5 bases). The V gene's germline CDR1 is SQVTM and CDR2 ANQGSEA. CDR3 length: 13 amino acids. V was cut by 3 bases and J by 5 bases, with 13 bases left in between. The CDR3 sequence is CSVEGNRQTEAFF. The CDR3 bases are TGCAGCGTTGAGGGGAACAGGCAAACTGAAGCTTTCTTT.

This chain uses TRBV20-1 with TRBJ1-2; D is possibly TRBD1 (5 bases). The V gene lost 5 bases and the J gene lost 3 bases, with 13 bases spanning the gap. Germline V gives CDR1 DFQATT, CDR2 SNEGSKA (reference sequence). The CDR3 sequence is 13 residues long. In DNA form, the CDR3 reads TGCAGTGCTCTTCCGGGGGACGACTATGGCTACACCTTC. Protein sequence: CSALPGDDYGYTF.

V is TRBV20-1 and J is TRBJ1-5, with D perhaps TRBD1 (5 bases). The germline CDR1 and CDR2 sequences are DFQATT and SNEGSKA (reference sequence). This CDR3 contains 13 residues. Trimming removed 7 bases at V and 7 bases at J, with 17 bases between. The DNA for the CDR3 is TGCAGTGTTGAAAGAAATCGGGACCAGCCCCAGCATTTT. Translated, it gives CSVERNRDQPQHF.

This clonotype was picked up a small number of times. The chain links TRBV7-2 to TRBJ2-1, with TRBD2 identical over 8 bases. CDR3 length: 16 residues. The germline V gene has CDR1 SGHTA and CDR2 FQGNSA. The V gene end was trimmed by 1 base and the J gene end by 5 bases; junction bases not matched to a gene: 7. The CDR3 spells CASSLVGTRDDNEQFF. The CDR3 bases are TGTGCCAGCAGCTTAGTAGGGACTAGGGACGACAATGAGCAGTTCTTC. Using reference TRBV7-2 and TRBJ2-1 for the parts outside the CDR3, the full variable domain is GAGVSQSPSNKVTEKGKDVELRCDPISGHTALYWYRQSLGQGLEFLIYFQGNSAPDKSGLPSDRFSAERTGGSVSTLTIQRTQQEDSAVYLCASSLVGTRDDNEQFFGPGTRLTVL.

This clonotype was recorded a few times. The chain is built from TRBV4-1 and TRBJ1-2; D is unclear. Per germline, CDR1 MGHRA and CDR2 YSYEKL. V lost 2 bases and J lost 4, with 8 bases in between. The CDR3 extends over 13 amino acids. CDR3 amino acids: CASSQRTAYGYTF. The CDR3, as DNA: TGCGCCAGCAGCCAAAGGACGGCCTATGGCTACACCTTC.

The genes are TRBV4-3 and TRBJ2-7; D possibly matches TRBD1 or TRBD2 (5 bases each). Trimming cost V 4 bases and J 2 bases, with 15 bases left between them. The CDR3 spans 15 residues. CDR1 is LGHNA and CDR2 is YSLEER in the germline V gene. Here the CDR3 DNA reads TGCGCCAGCAGCCGTTCCTTTACGGGACCCTACGAGCAGTACTTC. This gives the protein CASSRSFTGPYEQYF.

The rearrangement joins TRBV7-2 to TRBJ2-5; no reliable D call. CDR1 and CDR2 (germline): SGHTA, FQGNSA. Trimming shortened V by 1 base and J by 1 base, and 7 bases separated the two germline ends. The CDR3 consists of 14 residues. CDR3 DNA: TGTGCCAGCAGCTTAGAGGGAATCCAAGAGACCCAGTACTTC. It specifies CASSLEGIQETQYF.

The V gene is TRBV25-1, the J gene TRBJ2-5; 7 nucleotides align to TRBD1. V shed 6 bases and J 5 bases; nucleotides not matched to a gene: 0. The length of the CDR3 is 11 residues. Germline V gene data show CDR1 as MGHDK and CDR2 as SYGVNS. DNA for the CDR3: TGTGCCAGCAGGACAGGGGAGACCCAGTACTTC. Protein: CASRTGETQYF.

This clonotype was seen only once. The CDR3 DNA reads TGCGCCAGCAGCAAGACAGGGCTGGACGGCGATACCCAGTACTTC. Protein product: CASSKTGLDGDTQYF. The rearrangement uses TRBV5-1 and TRBJ2-5; 7 bases agree with TRBD1. The CDR3 totals 15 residues. Unmatched junction bases numbered 14, after V lost 4 bases and J lost 8 bases. Germline V gene data show CDR1 as SGHRS and CDR2 as YFSETQ. Together with reference TRBV5-1 and TRBJ2-5, the CDR3 gives the full variable domain: KAGVTQTPRYLIKTRGQQVTLSCSPISGHRSVSWYQQTPGQGLQFLFEYFSETQRNKGNFPGRFSGRQFSNSRSEMNVSTLELGDSALYLCASSKTGLDGDTQYFGPGTRLLVL.

The rearrangement uses TRBV29-1 and TRBJ2-7; a possible D gene is TRBD2 (7 bases). Trimming removed 8 bases at V and 5 bases at J, with 16 bases between. This CDR3 has 12 amino acids. Per germline, CDR1 SQVTM and CDR2 ANQGSEA. The CDR3 reads CSIRRGGDEQYF. The CDR3 DNA reads TGCAGCATCCGCAGGGGAGGGGACGAGCAGTACTTC.

At least ten counts were recorded for this clonotype. The chain employs TRBV12-3 or TRBV12-4 and TRBJ2-2, with 8 bases identical to TRBD2. The CDR3 runs 16 residues. The J segment lost 0 bases and the V segment lost 5 bases, leaving 5 bases of the junction unmatched. Here the CDR3 reads CASSGLAGPNTGELFF. In DNA form, the CDR3 reads TGTGCCAGCAGTGGATTAGCGGGACCGAACACCGGGGAGCTGTTTTTT.

This clonotype was observed a few times. V gene TRBV20-1 combines with J gene TRBJ1-1; 8 positions match TRBD1. V shed 5 bases and J 4 bases; nucleotides not matched to a gene: 6. This CDR3 comprises 13 residues. Germline V CDR1 and CDR2: DFQATT, SNEGSKA (reference sequence). The CDR3 DNA reads as TGCAGTGCTGTAACAGGGGGAGGCACTGAAGCTTTCTTT. Its translation: CSAVTGGGTEAFF.

The V and J genes are TRBV4-3 and TRBJ2-4; TRBD2 matches at 11 bases. The trim removed 4 bases at V and 5 bases at J, leaving 10 bases unmatched. This CDR3 contains 17 residues. CDR1 and CDR2 from the germline V gene are LGHNA and YSLEER. The CDR3 nucleotides are TGCGCCAGCAGCCCCTTAGCGGGAGGGCCTTTCCAAAACATTCAGTACTTC. Encoded protein: CASSPLAGGPFQNIQYF.

The chain employs TRBV7-9 and TRBJ2-7, with D perhaps given as TRBD1 or TRBD2 (5 bases each). The V gene lost 5 bases and the J gene lost 3 bases, with 20 bases spanning the gap. The CDR3 spans 16 residues. Germline CDR1 is SEHNR and CDR2 is FQNEAQ (reference sequence). CDR3 sequence (DNA): TGTGCCAGCAGCACCCCCCGGGGCCTGGCTTTCTACGAGCAGTACTTC. Translating gives CASSTPRGLAFYEQYF.

This chain links TRBV28 with TRBJ2-5, with 7 bases aligning to TRBD1. CDR1 and CDR2 from the germline V gene are MDHEN and SYDVKM. This CDR3 has 16 amino acids. V trimming: 5 bases; J trimming: 5 bases; junction bases outside the gene matches: 14. The CDR3 bases are TGTGCCAGCAGTAGTCCAGGGACAGCCGCACGGGAGACCCAGTACTTC. Translation gives CASSSPGTAARETQYF.

This sequence joins TRBV4-2 and TRBJ2-7; D may be TRBD1 or TRBD2 (5 bases each). Trimming cost V 5 bases and J 2 bases, with 25 bases left between them. In germline, CDR1 is LGHNA, CDR2 YNFKEQ. The CDR3 is 18 residues long. The CDR3, as DNA: TGTGCCAGCAGCGACGCCGGGACCCGAACCCGCACAACCTACGAGCAGTACTTC. It specifies CASSDAGTRTRTTYEQYF.

This clonotype was picked up a small number of times. This chain links TRBV20-1 with TRBJ2-3; the D gene is possibly TRBD2 (5 bases). The CDR3 is 13 amino acids. Germline V CDR1 and CDR2: DFQATT, SNEGSKA (reference sequence). Trimming pared 3 bases from V and 3 bases from J, leaving 10 bases between. In nucleotides, the CDR3 is TGCAGTGCTAGCCCTCGGGGTACAGATACGCAGTATTTT. Its translation is CSASPRGTDTQYF.

The chain carries TRBV7-8 and TRBJ2-3, with 11 bases lining up with TRBD2. Germline V lookup: CDR1 SGHVS, CDR2 FQNEAQ. V lost 8 bases to trimming and J lost 3 bases; unmatched junction nucleotides: 10. The CDR3 loop spans 16 amino acids. The CDR3 is CASLKGASGRTDTQYF. CDR3 nucleotides: TGTGCCAGCCTTAAGGGGGCTAGCGGGAGGACAGATACGCAGTATTTT.

The chain links TRBV7-2 to TRBJ2-3; TRBD2 aligns across 9 bases. Germline CDR1 and CDR2: SGHTA and FQGNSA. The CDR3 is made up of 16 amino acids. With V trimmed by 1 base and J by 13 bases, 15 bases remained unmatched. CDR3 DNA sequence: TGTGCCAGCAGCTTAGGGCGGGGGGGTTTCCGCCAGCTAGAGTATTTT. As protein: CASSLGRGGFRQLEYF.

This chain links TRBV12-3 or TRBV12-4 with TRBJ1-5; D call uncertain. The length of the CDR3 is 16 residues. V was pared by 3 bases and J by 0 bases, with 12 bases between. CDR3: CASSFRLGNSNQPQHF. CDR3 DNA sequence: TGTGCCAGCAGTTTCCGTCTCGGTAATAGCAATCAGCCCCAGCATTTT.

This clonotype has at least ten counts. The V call is TRBV20-1, the J call TRBJ2-3; 16 bases are shared with TRBD2. The V gene end was trimmed by 6 bases and the J gene end by 10 bases; junction bases not matched to a gene: 7. This CDR3 has 14 residues. Germline CDR1 is DFQATT and CDR2 is SNEGSKA (reference sequence). The CDR3 spells CSAQGGLAGGPQYF. Written as DNA, the CDR3 is TGCAGTGCGCAGGGGGGACTAGCGGGGGGGCCGCAGTATTTT.